This T cell receptor (beta chain) was recorded in a study of blood T cell repertoires in COVID-19. About the research overall: The samples span acute and convalescent COVID-19 from the United States, Italy and Spain.

Profiling relied on immunoSEQ multiplex PCR, and the TCRdb table lists in-frame clones only, not all of them. Of around 300,000 clones listed, roughly nine tenths are singletons. Trimming stripped 2 bases from V and 7 bases from J, with 11 bases between. This CDR3 comprises 13 residues. The germline CDR1 and CDR2 sequences are MNHEY and SVGEGT. This clone appeared a single time. The sample taken for sequencing was PBMCs or T cells enriched from blood (not recorded which). This chain links TRBV6-2 or TRBV6-3 with TRBJ2-5; tentatively, D is TRBD2 (5 bases). The receptor was isolated from a woman aged 55-75 years who had recovered from COVID-19. The CDR3 region is CASSYPPSLTQYF. The DNA of the CDR3 is TGTGCCAGCAGTTACCCCCCTAGCCTGACCCAGTACTTC.